The 15 T cell receptor beta chains given below trace back to one sample, sequenced in a study of T cell responses to AZD1222 COVID-19 vaccine. Generated by immunoSEQ multiplex PCR, the TCRdb table keeps only in-frame clones and is missing some. The sample has about 94,000 clones, approximately 91% seen once. Sequencing was performed on peripheral blood, taken on day 0 of AZD1222 vaccination. The receptors originated from an adult in good health.

V is TRBV15 and J is TRBJ2-5; D gene ambiguous. The germline gives CDR1 LNHNV, CDR2 YYDKDF (reference sequence). The CDR3 runs to 13 residues. V lost 3 bases and J lost 2, with 7 bases in between. The CDR3 here is CATSSYGQETQYF. The CDR3 region has the DNA TGTGCCACCAGCAGTTACGGGCAAGAGACCCAGTACTTC.

The chain links TRBV10-3 to TRBJ2-7; D assignment may be TRBD1 or TRBD2 (5 bases each). Germline CDR1 and CDR2: ENHRY and SYGVKD. The ends were cut back, 4 bases at V and 3 bases at J, with 10 bases in the middle. The CDR3 spans 13 residues. The CDR3 loop is CAISGDGFYEQYF. Written as DNA, the CDR3 is TGTGCCATCAGTGGGGACGGATTCTACGAGCAGTACTTC.

CDR3 in DNA: TGTGCCAGCAGCTTAGCGGTCGGGGTCTACAATGAGCAGTTCTTC. Residues: CASSLAVGVYNEQFF. The chain couples TRBV7-2 to TRBJ2-1; D is perhaps TRBD2 (5 bases). Germline-derived CDR1 and CDR2 are SGHTA and FQGNSA. The CDR3 has 15 amino acids. Trimming pared 0 bases from V and 3 bases from J, leaving 9 bases between.

The rearrangement joins TRBV7-3 to TRBJ1-1, with D unresolved. Germline V gene lookup returns CDR1 SGHTA and CDR2 FQGTGA. The CDR3 covers 14 residues. The V end was cut by 6 bases, the J end by 2 bases, with 13 bases between. The CDR3 reads CASSLMGSNTEAFF. The CDR3 DNA follows: TGTGCCAGCAGTCTCATGGGGAGTAACACTGAAGCTTTCTTT.

Details on this clone: The same CDR3 is also encoded by other DNA sequences in this sample. V and J are TRBV4-2 and TRBJ2-3; TRBD2 agrees at 13 bases. Trimming removed 0 bases from V and 3 bases from J; junction bases left unmatched: 3. Germline V gene sequence: CDR1 LGHNA, CDR2 YNFKEQ. There are 17 residues in the CDR3. CDR3 nucleotide sequence: TGTGCCAGCAGCCAAGATCCGACTAGCGGGGGGACAGATACGCAGTATTTT. Residues: CASSQDPTSGGTDTQYF.

The chain combines TRBV18 with TRBJ1-2, with a tentative D call TRBD1 (5 bases). The V end was cut by 1 base, the J end by 7 bases, with 10 bases between. Per germline, CDR1 KGHSH and CDR2 LQKENI. This CDR3 spans 13 amino acids. CDR3 region: CASSPRGVIGYTF. The DNA for the CDR3 is TGTGCCAGCTCACCACGGGGGGTGATTGGCTACACCTTC.

The chain uses TRBV2 and TRBJ1-2; 8 nucleotides align to TRBD1. This CDR3 region has 19 residues. Germline CDR1 reads SNHLY; CDR2 reads FYNNEI. The junction had 19 bases not matched to a gene; V was cut back by 2 bases and J by 5 bases. CDR3 bases: TGTGCCAGCAGTGAATATGGGGGTAATGCAGGGGGCAGTACGTATGGCTACACCTTC. This encodes CASSEYGGNAGGSTYGYTF.

The chain uses TRBV30 and TRBJ1-3; 7 bases match TRBD1. Trimming at V came to 7 bases and at J to 4 bases, leaving 7 bases not matched to a gene. This CDR3 is built from 13 residues. Germline V gene data show CDR1 as GTSNPN and CDR2 as SVGIG (reference sequence). This CDR3 is CASMTGRGNTIYF. The DNA for the CDR3 is TGTGCCTCCATGACAGGGAGAGGAAACACCATATATTTT.

J is TRBJ1-1 and V is TRBV21-1. TRBV21-1 is tagged as a pseudogene. The CDR3 totals 8 residues. The DNA of the CDR3 is TGTGCCAGCACTGAAGCTTTCTTT. Amino acids: CASTEAFF.

The chain has TRBV5-4 and TRBJ2-3; D not certain. Trimming stripped 1 base from V and 2 bases from J, with 5 bases between. This CDR3 spans 13 amino acids. The V gene's germline CDR1 is SGHNT and CDR2 YYREEE (reference sequence). The CDR3 spells CASSLTHTDTQYF. DNA of the CDR3: TGTGCCAGCAGCTTGACCCACACAGATACGCAGTATTTT.

The chain carries TRBV28 and TRBJ1-2; D gene unclear. Per the germline V gene, CDR1 is MDHEN and CDR2 is SYDVKM. Trimming left V 2 bases short and J 3 bases short, with 7 bases between. The CDR3 totals 13 residues. CDR3 sequence (DNA): TGTGCCAGCAGTTTAGCACCGGACTATGGCTACACCTTC. Translation: CASSLAPDYGYTF.

The V gene is TRBV19, the J gene TRBJ1-1, with a weak D call TRBD1 (6 bases). CDR1 is LNHDA and CDR2 is SQIVND in the germline V gene (reference sequence). The CDR3 contains 16 residues. V was clipped by 3 bases and J by 3 bases, with 17 bases between them. The CDR3 spells CASSIRRTAVHTEAFF. CDR3 nucleotide sequence: TGTGCCAGTAGTATTAGGAGGACAGCCGTCCACACTGAAGCTTTCTTT.

The chain employs TRBV5-1 and TRBJ1-1, with no clear D. The CDR3 sequence is 14 residues long. Germline lookup yields CDR1 SGHRS and CDR2 YFSETQ. Trimming pared 1 base from V and 1 base from J, leaving 8 bases between. CDR3 coding DNA: TGCGCCAGCAGCTTGCCAATAGGGAACACTGAAGCTTTCTTT. It is translated as CASSLPIGNTEAFF.

CDR3: CASSSWYGTSGGAEETQYF. CDR3 coding DNA: TGTGCCAGCAGCTCTTGGTATGGGACTAGCGGGGGGGCGGAAGAGACCCAGTACTTC. The chain joins TRBV5-6 to TRBJ2-5; 16 nucleotides match TRBD2. The CDR3 spans 19 residues. Germline V gene lookup returns CDR1 SGHDT and CDR2 YYEEEE. The ends lost 3 bases at V and 3 bases at J; junction bases unmatched: 11.

This chain connects TRBV15 to TRBJ2-2, with D possibly being TRBD1 (5 bases). V lost 3 bases, J lost 1 base, and 6 bases lay in between. Per the germline V gene, CDR1 is LNHNV and CDR2 is YYDKDF (reference sequence). CDR3 size: 14 residues. CDR3 protein: CATSRGQNTGELFF. In DNA, the CDR3 is TGTGCCACCAGCAGGGGGCAGAACACCGGGGAGCTGTTTTTT.